The 25 T cell receptor beta chains below come from one sample, sequenced in a study of blood T cells in healthy people across ages. For the second PCR, which ran for roughly 6 to 12 cycles, a sample-barcoded 5' primer and a J-beta primer mix were used. Each CDR3 protein gets one entry after TCRdb re-called the 5' RACE reads with MiXCR. Among about 1.8 million distinct CDR3 sequences listed, around 50% were seen once. The material sequenced was blood. Receptor source: a woman aged 40 to 50 in good health.

This clonotype was seen a few times. The gene calls are TRBV7-2 and TRBJ1-4; 7 nucleotides match TRBD1. Germline V gene lookup returns CDR1 SGHTA and CDR2 FQGNSA. The junction had 11 bases not matched to a gene; V was cut back by 5 bases and J by 8 bases. CDR3 length: 15 amino acids. The CDR3 DNA reads as TGTGCCAGCAGCCCATCACCCCGGACAGGCGAAAAACTGTTTTTT. Amino acid sequence: CASSPSPRTGEKLFF. Variable domain in full (rest from reference TRBV7-2 and TRBJ1-4): GAGVSQSPSNKVTEKGKDVELRCDPISGHTALYWYRQSLGQGLEFLIYFQGNSAPDKSGLPSDRFSAERTGGSVSTLTIQRTQQEDSAVYLCASSPSPRTGEKLFFGSGTQLSVL.

CDR3 residues: CASSVGQSFDNEQYF. The DNA for the CDR3 is TGTGCCAGCAGCGTAGGACAGTCGTTCGACAATGAGCAGTACTTC. The V gene is TRBV9, the J gene TRBJ2-4; weak D call: TRBD1 (5 bases). Germline-derived CDR1 and CDR2 are SGDLS and YYNGEE. V was pared by 0 bases and J by 13 bases, with 20 bases between. This CDR3 has 15 amino acids.

There are a few counts of this clonotype. The rearrangement uses TRBV6-5 and TRBJ2-5; a possible D gene is TRBD1 (6 bases). Germline V CDR1 and CDR2: MNHEY, SVGAGI. Trimming left V 8 bases short and J 2 bases short, with 15 bases between. The CDR3 is made up of 14 amino acids. CDR3 nucleotides: TGTGCCAGCGGAAGACAGGTTTTGCAAGAGACCCAGTACTTC. It encodes CASGRQVLQETQYF.

The chain employs TRBV12-3 or TRBV12-4 and TRBJ2-1, with no clear D. TRBJ2-7 matches the DNA end more closely, so the J call is doubtful. This CDR3 has 14 amino acids. The CDR3 nucleotides are TGTGCCAGCTCCGAACGAAGCTCCTACAATGAGCAGTACTTC. Translating it yields CASSERSSYNEQYF.

This chain joins TRBV27 and TRBJ2-3, with D possibly being TRBD1 or TRBD2 (6 bases each). CDR1 and CDR2 from the germline V gene are MNHEY and SMNVEV (reference sequence). Trimming shortened V by 5 bases and J by 2 bases, and 17 bases separated the two germline ends. The CDR3 is 16 amino acids. In DNA, the CDR3 is TGTGCCAGCAGTAGCTTTAAGGGGGGTTTCACAGATACGCAGTATTTT. Translated, it gives CASSSFKGGFTDTQYF.

This clonotype was counted a few times. A much larger clone is a single base away; this may be a read error. J is TRBJ1-6 and V is TRBV13; D perhaps matches TRBD1 (6 bases). V was trimmed by 5 bases and J by 6 bases, leaving 11 bases between them. This CDR3 spans 14 amino acids. Germline loops: CDR1 PRHDT, CDR2 FYEKMQ (reference sequence). CDR3 loop: CASSVAGVNSPLHF. The CDR3 DNA sequence: TGTGCCAGCAGCGTAGCAGGGGTTAATTCACCCCTCCACTTT.

The chain has TRBV28 and TRBJ1-1; tentative D call: TRBD1 (6 bases). Per the germline V gene, CDR1 is MDHEN and CDR2 is SYDVKM. Trimming removed 4 bases from V and 4 bases from J, with 19 bases in between. The CDR3 has 16 residues. The CDR3 region has the DNA TGTGCCAGCAGTTCTCAATCCGGGGGCTCAGGCACTGAAGCTTTCTTT. This encodes CASSSQSGGSGTEAFF.

This clonotype was found a few times. The chain couples TRBV27 to TRBJ1-5; 9 bases are shared with TRBD1. Germline V lookup: CDR1 MNHEY, CDR2 SMNVEV (reference sequence). The CDR3 contains 15 residues. Trimming removed 6 bases from V and 4 bases from J; junction bases left unmatched: 7. The CDR3 nucleotides read TGTGCCAGCAGCGTGGGACAGGGCCGGAATCAGCCCCAGCATTTT. Translating gives CASSVGQGRNQPQHF.

The chain couples TRBV28 to TRBJ2-1; D uncertain. Trimming removed 6 bases from V and 9 bases from J, with 21 bases in between. The CDR3 has 15 residues. The germline V gene has CDR1 MDHEN and CDR2 SYDVKM. CDR3 region: CASSPLRVGSGEQFF. The DNA for the CDR3 is TGTGCCAGCAGCCCTCTGCGAGTGGGTTCGGGTGAGCAGTTCTTC.

This clonotype was seen only a few times. The chain recombines TRBV29-1 with TRBJ2-3, with TRBD1 matching 8 bases. The CDR3 is 15 amino acids. The germline CDR1 and CDR2 sequences are SQVTM and ANQGSEA. Trimming at V came to 7 bases and at J to 5 bases, leaving 14 bases not matched to a gene. CDR3 DNA: TGCAGCGCTTGGGAAGGACAGGGATCCAGAGATACGCAGTATTTT. Translated: CSAWEGQGSRDTQYF.

A few counts support this clonotype. V usage is TRBV6-5 and J usage is TRBJ2-5; 9 nucleotides agree with TRBD2. V gave up 0 bases and J gave up 11 bases; unmatched junction bases: 10. The germline V gene has CDR1 MNHEY and CDR2 SVGAGI. There are 15 residues in the CDR3. This CDR3 is CASSYSTGGGEEQYF. CDR3 in DNA: TGTGCCAGCAGTTACTCGACGGGCGGGGGGGAAGAGCAGTACTTC.

The chain uses TRBV24-1 and TRBJ2-7; D ambiguous. Germline lookup yields CDR1 KGHDR and CDR2 SFDVKD. V lost 1 base, J lost 10 bases, and 10 bases lay in between. The CDR3 sequence is 12 residues long. CDR3 sequence reads: CATSDLVTAQYF. CDR3 DNA sequence: TGTGCCACCAGTGATTTAGTAACGGCTCAGTACTTC.

J is TRBJ2-1 and V is TRBV27; D gene unclear. Per the germline V gene, CDR1 is MNHEY and CDR2 is SMNVEV (reference sequence). The CDR3 contains 12 residues. Trimming shortened V by 1 base and J by 5 bases, and 3 bases separated the two germline ends. CDR3 sequence: CASSLFDNEQFF. The CDR3, as DNA: TGTGCCAGCAGTTTATTCGACAATGAGCAGTTCTTC.

Of note for this clonotype: Relative to the germline gene, one junction end is altered; a read error may explain this. The gene calls are TRBV7-2 and TRBJ2-7; the D gene is possibly TRBD2 (6 bases). CDR3 length: 15 amino acids. Germline-derived CDR1 and CDR2 are SGHTA and FQGNSA. CDR3 residues: CASALERTSFHERYF. In DNA, the CDR3 is TGTGCCAGCGCCCTCGAGAGAACTAGCTTCCACGAGCGGTACTTC.

This clonotype showed up just once. The chain recombines TRBV25-1 with TRBJ1-1; 8 bases line up with TRBD1. J was trimmed by 8 bases and V by 1 base; bases with no gene match: 0. Germline V gene sequence: CDR1 MGHDK, CDR2 SYGVNS. This CDR3 has 12 residues. CDR3 in amino acids: CASSEWDREAFF. The CDR3 DNA is TGTGCCAGCAGTGAATGGGACAGGGAAGCTTTCTTT.

The chain joins TRBV20-1 to TRBJ1-2; the D gene is possibly TRBD1 (5 bases). The germline V and J ends were trimmed by 6 bases and 5 bases, with 10 bases remaining between them. CDR3 size: 11 residues. The germline V gene has CDR1 DFQATT and CDR2 SNEGSKA (reference sequence). The DNA of the CDR3 is TGCAGTGCCAATTGGGGGTATGGCTACACCTTC. It encodes CSANWGYGYTF.

This clonotype was counted only a few times. Here the CDR3 reads CASSPTRGGAYGYTF. For the CDR3, the DNA is TGTGCCAGCAGTCCGACACGGGGGGGGGCCTATGGCTACACCTTC. This rearrangement joins TRBV12-3 or TRBV12-4 to TRBJ1-2; a possible D gene is TRBD1 (6 bases). The length of the CDR3 is 15 residues. V lost 5 bases, J lost 4 bases, and 17 bases lay in between.

As regards this clonotype: At one end the junction does not follow the germline gene, possibly because of a read error. The V gene is TRBV5-1, the J gene TRBJ1-2; D is ambiguous. Per germline, CDR1 SGHRS and CDR2 YFSETQ. The CDR3 extends over 15 amino acids. The CDR3 region has the DNA TGCGCCAGCAACTTGTACTGGTCGGGGAACTATGGCTACACCTTC. It is translated as CASNLYWSGNYGYTF.

V and J are TRBV20-1 and TRBJ1-5; D gene unclear. The germline gives CDR1 DFQATT, CDR2 SNEGSKA (reference sequence). The V end was cut by 3 bases, the J end by 3 bases, with 18 bases between. The CDR3 runs 16 residues. CDR3 coding DNA: TGCAGTGCTAGGTCGCCCCCTGCCTTCGCCAATCAGCCCCAGCATTTT. This codes for CSARSPPAFANQPQHF.

The chain uses TRBV11-2 and TRBJ2-3; D is unclear. V was clipped by 1 base and J by 1 base, with 9 bases between them. The germline V gene encodes CDR1 SGHAT and CDR2 FQNNGV. The CDR3 length is 15 residues. CDR3 bases: TGTGCCAGCAGCTTAGTCAGGCTTCGCACAGATACGCAGTATTTT. Its translation: CASSLVRLRTDTQYF.

There are a few counts of this clonotype. The V call is TRBV29-1, the J call TRBJ2-5; possible D gene TRBD2, 5 bases. CDR1 and CDR2 from the germline V gene are SQVTM and ANQGSEA. This CDR3 is 13 amino acids long. V lost 8 bases to trimming and J lost 1 base, with 14 bases between them. CDR3 region: CSFFGLFQETQYF. For the CDR3, the DNA is TGCAGCTTTTTCGGACTCTTCCAAGAGACCCAGTACTTC.

The chain recombines TRBV20-1 with TRBJ2-1; a weak D match, TRBD2 (6 bases). CDR1 is DFQATT and CDR2 is SNEGSKA in the germline V gene (reference sequence). V lost 5 bases to trimming and J lost 0 bases, with 11 bases between them. The CDR3 length is 14 residues. CDR3 amino acids: CSAAPGSSYNEQFF. CDR3 sequence (DNA): TGCAGTGCTGCACCCGGGAGCTCCTACAATGAGCAGTTCTTC.

The chain carries TRBV20-1 and TRBJ2-5; D perhaps matches TRBD1 (8 bases). Per germline, CDR1 DFQATT and CDR2 SNEGSKA (reference sequence). The CDR3 consists of 14 residues. Between the trimmed V and J ends, which lost 5 bases and 13 bases, there was a span of 26 bases. In nucleotides, the CDR3 is TGCAGTGCTTCAATTGGACAGGGACTAAGTTTGGCGTACTTC. Translated, it gives CSASIGQGLSLAYF.

The V call is TRBV5-1, the J call TRBJ2-1; D remains ambiguous. Judging by the DNA end, TRBJ2-7 fits better; the J call may be wrong. The CDR3 is made up of 13 amino acids. Germline assignment: CDR1 SGHRS and CDR2 YFSETQ. The chain's CDR3 is CASSLGPRNEQYF. CDR3 in DNA: TGCGCCAGCAGCTTGGGACCCCGGAATGAGCAGTACTTC.

The rearrangement links TRBV7-2 to TRBJ2-1; 12 bases match TRBD2. V lost 2 bases, J lost 10 bases, and 12 bases stayed unmatched. The germline gives CDR1 SGHTA, CDR2 FQGNSA. The CDR3 is made up of 17 amino acids. The CDR3 protein is CASSLIRTSGASGEQFF. The CDR3 region has the DNA TGTGCCAGCAGCTTAATCCGGACTAGCGGGGCCAGCGGGGAGCAGTTCTTC.